Listed below are T cell receptor beta chains from one sample, sequenced in a study of siplizumab effects on memory and regulatory T cells. The assay was immunoSEQ multiplex PCR, and TCRdb's table has in-frame clones only and misses some. The top ten clones hold roughly 2.7% of a sample with some 100,000 clones, 75% to 95% of them seen once. Material: CD4+ T cells sorted from blood. These receptors all come from a human donor in good health. Some clones in this sample may be carry-over from other donors' samples. The CDR3 runs from the conserved cysteine through the conserved F or W. Each record gives: V gene, D gene, clone size, J gene, CDR3 DNA, CDR3 protein. The D gene is left open where the match is weak. Part of the rows lack a size; the others show once, few, many or a class for expanded clones.

V gene: TRBV7-3; D gene: -; clone size: -; J gene: TRBJ2-3; CDR3 DNA: TGTGCCAGCAGCTTATCGTTTCTGGCAGATACGCAGTATTTT; CDR3 protein: CASSLSFLADTQYF
V gene: TRBV2; D gene: -; clone size: -; J gene: TRBJ1-2; CDR3 DNA: TGTGCCAGCAGTGAGGATCGGGGCGGCTATGGCTACACCTTC; CDR3 protein: CASSEDRGGYGYTF
V gene: TRBV19; D gene: TRBD1; clone size: -; J gene: TRBJ2-7; CDR3 DNA: TGTGCCAGTAGTATAAAGGGACAGGCTAACTACGAGCAGTACTTC; CDR3 protein: CASSIKGQANYEQYF
V gene: TRBV19; D gene: -; clone size: -; J gene: TRBJ1-1; CDR3 DNA: TGTGCCAGTAGTGGGGGCCTTCAAGGCACTGAAGCTTTCTTT; CDR3 protein: CASSGGLQGTEAFF
V gene: TRBV18; D gene: -; clone size: -; J gene: TRBJ2-1; CDR3 DNA: TGTGCCAGCTCACCAGCCCAAGTCGGCAATGAGCAGTTCTTC; CDR3 protein: CASSPAQVGNEQFF
V gene: TRBV5-1; D gene: TRBD1; clone size: -; J gene: TRBJ1-1; CDR3 DNA: TGCGCCAGCATTGGGACAGGTTTGAACACTGAAGCTTTCTTT; CDR3 protein: CASIGTGLNTEAFF
V gene: TRBV30; D gene: TRBD1; clone size: -; J gene: TRBJ1-1; CDR3 DNA: TGTGCCTGGATATCAGGGGGCGCTTTCTTT; CDR3 protein: CAWISGGAFF
V gene: TRBV5-4; D gene: -; clone size: once; J gene: TRBJ1-3; CDR3 DNA: TGTGCCAGCAGCTTGGCAGGGAGTTCTGGAAACACCATATATTTT; CDR3 protein: CASSLAGSSGNTIYF
V gene: TRBV7-8; D gene: TRBD1; clone size: -; J gene: TRBJ2-5; CDR3 DNA: TGTGCCAGCAGCGGCCGGGACAGGCTCCAAGAGACCCAGTACTTC; CDR3 protein: CASSGRDRLQETQYF
V gene: TRBV5-6; D gene: -; clone size: -; J gene: TRBJ2-1; CDR3 DNA: TGTGCCAGCAGCTGGGGGAAGGAGCAGTTCTTC; CDR3 protein: CASSWGKEQFF
V gene: TRBV5-1; D gene: TRBD2; clone size: -; J gene: TRBJ2-5; CDR3 DNA: TGCGCCAGCAGCCCGAATAGCGGGAGGGAGACCCAGTACTTC; CDR3 protein: CASSPNSGRETQYF
V gene: TRBV13; D gene: TRBD2; clone size: -; J gene: TRBJ2-7; CDR3 DNA: TGTGCCAGCAGCTCCGCCCCGTGGACTAGCGGGAGACCCTACGAGCAGTACTTC; CDR3 protein: CASSSAPWTSGRPYEQYF
V gene: TRBV11-2; D gene: -; clone size: -; J gene: TRBJ1-1; CDR3 DNA: TGTGCCAGCAGCTTAGATGTACCTGAGATGAACACTGAAGCTTTCTTT; CDR3 protein: CASSLDVPEMNTEAFF
V gene: TRBV5-1; D gene: TRBD1; clone size: -; J gene: TRBJ1-1; CDR3 DNA: TGCGCCAGCAGCTCTACCGGGACAGCGAGCAGGACTGAAGCTTTCTTT; CDR3 protein: CASSSTGTASRTEAFF
V gene: TRBV7-8; D gene: -; clone size: -; J gene: TRBJ2-2; CDR3 DNA: TGTGCCAGCAGCTTAGAAAACGTCGCCGGGGAGCTGTTTTTT; CDR3 protein: CASSLENVAGELFF
V gene: TRBV28; D gene: TRBD1; clone size: -; J gene: TRBJ1-2; CDR3 DNA: TGTGCCAGCAAGGGGGCAGGGGTTGGCTACACCTTC; CDR3 protein: CASKGAGVGYTF
V gene: TRBV6-6; D gene: TRBD1; clone size: -; J gene: TRBJ1-3; CDR3 DNA: TGTGCCAGCAGTTACTCTTCGGACAGGGGAAACACCATATATTTT; CDR3 protein: CASSYSSDRGNTIYF
V gene: TRBV28; D gene: TRBD1; clone size: -; J gene: TRBJ2-7; CDR3 DNA: TGTGCCAGCACCATCTCAGGGGGCGCGGGTTACGAGCAGTACTTC; CDR3 protein: CASTISGGAGYEQYF
V gene: TRBV5-8; D gene: -; clone size: -; J gene: TRBJ1-4; CDR3 DNA: TGTGCCAGCAGCTCGGTACAGGGTCGGGGTGAAAAACTGTTTTTT; CDR3 protein: CASSSVQGRGEKLFF
V gene: TRBV11-2; D gene: TRBD2; clone size: once; J gene: TRBJ2-3; CDR3 DNA: TGTGCCAGCAGCTCAATTTATAGCGGGAGGAGCACAGATACGCAGTATTTT; CDR3 protein: CASSSIYSGRSTDTQYF
V gene: TRBV5-6; D gene: TRBD2; clone size: -; J gene: TRBJ2-1; CDR3 DNA: TGTGCCAGCAGCTTCGGCCTAGCGGCCTACAATGAGCAGTTCTTC; CDR3 protein: CASSFGLAAYNEQFF
V gene: TRBV6-5; D gene: TRBD1; clone size: once; J gene: TRBJ2-5; CDR3 DNA: TGTGCCAGCAGTTACCTAGACAGGGGCGAGACCCAGTACTTC; CDR3 protein: CASSYLDRGETQYF
V gene: TRBV7-9; D gene: TRBD2; clone size: -; J gene: TRBJ2-1; CDR3 DNA: TGTGCCAGCAGCCCAAGGACTAGCGGGATACAGGAGCAGTTCTTC; CDR3 protein: CASSPRTSGIQEQFF
V gene: TRBV20-1; D gene: -; clone size: -; J gene: TRBJ2-1; CDR3 DNA: TGCAGTGCCCCTGCCCGGGTTGAGCAGTTCTTC; CDR3 protein: CSAPARVEQFF
V gene: TRBV23-1; D gene: TRBD1; clone size: -; J gene: TRBJ2-7; CDR3 DNA: TGCGCCAGCAGTTACCGGGACAGGGTATTC; CDR3 protein: CASSYRDRVF
V gene: TRBV15; D gene: -; clone size: -; J gene: TRBJ2-7; CDR3 DNA: TGTGCCACCAGCAGAGTCGGCGAGCAGTACTTC; CDR3 protein: CATSRVGEQYF
V gene: TRBV7-3; D gene: TRBD1; clone size: -; J gene: TRBJ2-2; CDR3 DNA: TGTGCCAGCAGCCCGACAGGGGGCATAACCACCGGGGAGCTGTTTTTT; CDR3 protein: CASSPTGGITTGELFF
V gene: TRBV28; D gene: -; clone size: -; J gene: TRBJ1-5; CDR3 DNA: TGTGCCAGCACCCGTCAGGGGAAGCAACAGCCCCAGCATTTT; CDR3 protein: CASTRQGKQQPQHF
V gene: TRBV7-8; D gene: TRBD2; clone size: -; J gene: TRBJ2-1; CDR3 DNA: TGTGCCAGCAGCTTCCTACTAGCGGGAGGGGGCTCCTACAATGAGCAGTTCTTC; CDR3 protein: CASSFLLAGGGSYNEQFF
V gene: TRBV27; D gene: -; clone size: -; J gene: TRBJ2-6; CDR3 DNA: TGTGCCAGCAGTTTCACGGGGCTCCTCTCTGGGGCCAACGTCCTGACTTTC; CDR3 protein: CASSFTGLLSGANVLTF
V gene: TRBV6-1; D gene: TRBD2; clone size: -; J gene: TRBJ2-1; CDR3 DNA: TGTGCCAGCAGTGAAGTTGCGGGAGTGGATGAGCAGTTCTTC; CDR3 protein: CASSEVAGVDEQFF
V gene: TRBV11-2; D gene: TRBD2; clone size: -; J gene: TRBJ2-2; CDR3 DNA: TGTGCCAGCAGCGAGAGCGGCGGGAGGGTGGCAAACACCGGGGAGCTGTTTTTT; CDR3 protein: CASSESGGRVANTGELFF
V gene: TRBV30; D gene: TRBD1; clone size: -; J gene: TRBJ1-5; CDR3 DNA: TGTGCCTGTAAGACAGGGGACTTATTTAGCAATCAGCCCCAGCATTTT; CDR3 protein: CACKTGDLFSNQPQHF
V gene: TRBV5-4; D gene: TRBD2; clone size: -; J gene: TRBJ2-7; CDR3 DNA: TGTGCCAGCAGCGCCAGCGGGAGTAAGGCGTACGAGCAGTACTTC; CDR3 protein: CASSASGSKAYEQYF
V gene: TRBV7-9; D gene: -; clone size: -; J gene: TRBJ2-1; CDR3 DNA: TGTGCCAGCAGCTTAGATCCGATCCAGGGGCATGAGCAGTTCTTC; CDR3 protein: CASSLDPIQGHEQFF
V gene: TRBV14; D gene: -; clone size: -; J gene: TRBJ2-5; CDR3 DNA: TGTGCCAGCAGCAAACTGGAGACCCAGTACTTC; CDR3 protein: CASSKLETQYF
V gene: TRBV5-5; D gene: -; clone size: -; J gene: TRBJ1-1; CDR3 DNA: TGTGCCAGCAGCTTTTGGCGGGGCACTGAAGCTTTCTTT; CDR3 protein: CASSFWRGTEAFF
V gene: TRBV2; D gene: -; clone size: few; J gene: TRBJ1-6; CDR3 DNA: TGTGCCTCGCTAGTACAGTTCAGAAATTCACCCCTCCACTTT; CDR3 protein: CASLVQFRNSPLHF
V gene: TRBV28; D gene: TRBD2; clone size: -; J gene: TRBJ2-5; CDR3 DNA: TGTGCCAGCAGGCGACACGGGAGGGCCTGGGAGACCCAGTACTTC; CDR3 protein: CASRRHGRAWETQYF
V gene: TRBV10-3; D gene: -; clone size: -; J gene: TRBJ2-3; CDR3 DNA: TGTGCCATCAGCAGCGGGCGTTCTAGCACAGATACGCAGTATTTT; CDR3 protein: CAISSGRSSTDTQYF
V gene: TRBV7-3; D gene: -; clone size: -; J gene: TRBJ2-6; CDR3 DNA: TGTGCCAGCAGCCTGGGACCCCTGACTGGGGCCAACGTCCTGACTTTC; CDR3 protein: CASSLGPLTGANVLTF
V gene: TRBV28; D gene: TRBD1; clone size: -; J gene: TRBJ2-5; CDR3 DNA: TGTGCCAGCAGTTCATCCAACAGGGGGGAGACCCAGTACTTC; CDR3 protein: CASSSSNRGETQYF
V gene: TRBV5-4; D gene: -; clone size: -; J gene: TRBJ1-5; CDR3 DNA: TGTGCCAGCAGCTTTTCCCAGGGCTACAATCAGCCCCAGCATTTT; CDR3 protein: CASSFSQGYNQPQHF
V gene: TRBV12-5; D gene: TRBD1; clone size: -; J gene: TRBJ1-5; CDR3 DNA: TGTGCTAGTGCCCTGGGACAGGGGGCGAATCAGCCCCAGCATTTT; CDR3 protein: CASALGQGANQPQHF
V gene: TRBV4-1; D gene: TRBD1; clone size: once; J gene: TRBJ2-3; CDR3 DNA: TGCGCCAGCTCCCGACAGGGAGTTCCCACAGATACGCAGTATTTT; CDR3 protein: CASSRQGVPTDTQYF
V gene: TRBV7-9; D gene: -; clone size: -; J gene: TRBJ2-7; CDR3 DNA: TGTGCCAGCAGCTTGTCCCCGGGACAAGCCTACGAGCAGTACTTC; CDR3 protein: CASSLSPGQAYEQYF
V gene: TRBV5-1; D gene: -; clone size: -; J gene: TRBJ2-3; CDR3 DNA: TGCGCCAGCGGAGAAGGCGGGAGCACAGATACGCAGTATTTT; CDR3 protein: CASGEGGSTDTQYF
V gene: TRBV6-6; D gene: -; clone size: once; J gene: TRBJ1-2; CDR3 DNA: TGTGCCAGCAGTTACCACCGGGACTCCTCGTCGGACACCTTC; CDR3 protein: CASSYHRDSSSDTF
V gene: TRBV6-5; D gene: -; clone size: -; J gene: TRBJ1-1; CDR3 DNA: TGTGCCAGCAGTTATCGGCGGAGCCGGAACACTGAAGCTTTCTTT; CDR3 protein: CASSYRRSRNTEAFF
V gene: TRBV11-2; D gene: -; clone size: -; J gene: TRBJ1-4; CDR3 DNA: TGTGCCAGCAGCCTCGACTTAACAGGTGAAAAACTGTTTTTT; CDR3 protein: CASSLDLTGEKLFF
V gene: TRBV19; D gene: -; clone size: -; J gene: TRBJ2-3; CDR3 DNA: TGTGCCAGTAGTAGAGGACTGACTGCGGGCACAGATACGCAGTATTTT; CDR3 protein: CASSRGLTAGTDTQYF
V gene: TRBV5-1; D gene: TRBD1; clone size: -; J gene: TRBJ1-2; CDR3 DNA: TGCGCCAGCAGCCCGGGGGACAGGGGGCTAGACTATGGCTACACCTTC; CDR3 protein: CASSPGDRGLDYGYTF